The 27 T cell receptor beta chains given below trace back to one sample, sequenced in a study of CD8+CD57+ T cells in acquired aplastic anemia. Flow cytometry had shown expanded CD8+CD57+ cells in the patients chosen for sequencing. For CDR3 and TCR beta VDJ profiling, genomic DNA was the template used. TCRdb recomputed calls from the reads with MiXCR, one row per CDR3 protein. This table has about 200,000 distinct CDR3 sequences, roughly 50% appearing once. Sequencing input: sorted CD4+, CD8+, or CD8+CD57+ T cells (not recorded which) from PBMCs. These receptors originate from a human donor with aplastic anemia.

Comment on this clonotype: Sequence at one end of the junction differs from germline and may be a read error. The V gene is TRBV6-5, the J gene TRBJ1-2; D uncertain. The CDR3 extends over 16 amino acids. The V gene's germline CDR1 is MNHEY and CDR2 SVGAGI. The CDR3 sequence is CASSYSLHTTNYGYTF. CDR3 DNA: TGCGCCAGCAGTTACTCATTACACACAACTAACTATGGCTACACCTTC.

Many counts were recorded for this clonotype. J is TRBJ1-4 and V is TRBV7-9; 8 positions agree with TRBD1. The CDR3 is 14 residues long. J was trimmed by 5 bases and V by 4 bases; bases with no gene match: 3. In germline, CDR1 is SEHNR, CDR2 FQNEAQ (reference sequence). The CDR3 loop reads CASSSPGGNEKLFF. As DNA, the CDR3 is TGTGCCAGCAGCTCCCCAGGGGGCAATGAAAAACTGTTTTTT.

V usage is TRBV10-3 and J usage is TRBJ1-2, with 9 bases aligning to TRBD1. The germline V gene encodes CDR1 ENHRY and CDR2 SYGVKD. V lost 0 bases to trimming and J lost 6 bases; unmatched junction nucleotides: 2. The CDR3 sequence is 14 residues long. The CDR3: CAISESGTGNGYTF. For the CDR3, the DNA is TGTGCCATCAGTGAGTCTGGGACAGGGAATGGCTACACCTTC.

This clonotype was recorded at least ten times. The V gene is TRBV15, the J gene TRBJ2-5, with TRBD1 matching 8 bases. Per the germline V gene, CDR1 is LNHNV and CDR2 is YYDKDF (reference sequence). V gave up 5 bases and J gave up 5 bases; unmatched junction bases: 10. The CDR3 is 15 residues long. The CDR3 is CATSLDRGGRETQYF. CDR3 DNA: TGTGCCACCAGCCTCGACAGGGGAGGTCGGGAGACCCAGTACTTC.

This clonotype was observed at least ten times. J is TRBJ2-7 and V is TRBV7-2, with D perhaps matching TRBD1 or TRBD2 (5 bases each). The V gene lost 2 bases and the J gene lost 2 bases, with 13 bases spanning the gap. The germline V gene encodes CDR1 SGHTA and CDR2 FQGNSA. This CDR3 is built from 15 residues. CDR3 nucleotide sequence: TGTGCCAGCAGCTTATTTGGGGACCGGACCTACGAGCAGTACTTC. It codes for CASSLFGDRTYEQYF.

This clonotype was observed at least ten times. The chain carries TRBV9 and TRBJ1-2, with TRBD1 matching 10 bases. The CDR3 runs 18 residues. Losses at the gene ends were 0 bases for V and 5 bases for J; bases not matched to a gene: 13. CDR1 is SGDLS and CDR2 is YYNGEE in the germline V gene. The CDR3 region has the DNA TGTGCCAGCAGCGTAGAAAAGGGGGGACGGACAGGGGGTTATGGCTACACCTTC. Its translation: CASSVEKGGRTGGYGYTF.

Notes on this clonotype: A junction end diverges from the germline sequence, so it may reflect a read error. Here the CDR3 reads CANSQEGREETQYF. The CDR3 DNA sequence: TGTGCCAACAGCCAAGAAGGCAGGGAAGAGACCCAGTACTTC. This rearrangement joins TRBV4-2 to TRBJ2-5, with a weak D call TRBD1 (5 bases). The V gene's germline CDR1 is LGHNA and CDR2 YNFKEQ. This CDR3 is built from 14 residues.

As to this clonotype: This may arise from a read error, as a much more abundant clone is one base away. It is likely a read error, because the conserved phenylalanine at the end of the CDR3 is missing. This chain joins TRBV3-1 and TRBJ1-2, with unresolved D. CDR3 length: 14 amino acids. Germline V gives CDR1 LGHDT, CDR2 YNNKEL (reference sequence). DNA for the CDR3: TGTGCCAGCGAGGCCTCTGACGCTAACTATGGTTACACCTCC. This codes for CASEASDANYGYTS.

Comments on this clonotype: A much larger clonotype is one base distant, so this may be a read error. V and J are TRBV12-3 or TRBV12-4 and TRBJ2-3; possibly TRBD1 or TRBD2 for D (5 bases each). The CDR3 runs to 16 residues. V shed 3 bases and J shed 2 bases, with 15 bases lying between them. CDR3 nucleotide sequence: TGTGCCAGCAGTTTCCGGGACCACCGGACCACAGATACGCAGTATTTT. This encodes CASSFRDHRTTDTQYF.

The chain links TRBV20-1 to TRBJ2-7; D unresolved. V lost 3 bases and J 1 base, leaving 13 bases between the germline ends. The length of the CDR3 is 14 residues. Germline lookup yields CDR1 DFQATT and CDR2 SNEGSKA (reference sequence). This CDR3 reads CSARDPITSYEQYF. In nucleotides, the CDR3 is TGCAGTGCTAGGGACCCGATCACATCCTACGAGCAGTACTTC.

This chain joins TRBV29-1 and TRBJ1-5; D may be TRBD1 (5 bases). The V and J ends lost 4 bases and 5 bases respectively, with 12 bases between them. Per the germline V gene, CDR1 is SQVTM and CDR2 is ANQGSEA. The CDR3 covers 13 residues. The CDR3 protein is CSVGLGVDQPQHF. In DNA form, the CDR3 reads TGCAGCGTTGGTTTGGGGGTCGATCAGCCCCAGCATTTT.

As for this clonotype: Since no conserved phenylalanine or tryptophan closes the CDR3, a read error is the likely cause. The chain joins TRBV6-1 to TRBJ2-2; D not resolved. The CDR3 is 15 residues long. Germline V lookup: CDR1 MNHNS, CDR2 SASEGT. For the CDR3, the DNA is TGTGCCAGCAGTTATGGGGTAGGCTACACCTGGGAGCTGTTTCTT. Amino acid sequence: CASSYGVGYTWELFL.

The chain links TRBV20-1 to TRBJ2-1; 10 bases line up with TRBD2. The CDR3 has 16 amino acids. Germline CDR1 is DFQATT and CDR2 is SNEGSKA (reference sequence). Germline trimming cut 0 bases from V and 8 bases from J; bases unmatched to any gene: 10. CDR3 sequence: CSARDLKRGGVHEQFF. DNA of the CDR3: TGCAGTGCTAGAGACCTCAAGCGGGGGGGAGTACATGAGCAGTTCTTC.

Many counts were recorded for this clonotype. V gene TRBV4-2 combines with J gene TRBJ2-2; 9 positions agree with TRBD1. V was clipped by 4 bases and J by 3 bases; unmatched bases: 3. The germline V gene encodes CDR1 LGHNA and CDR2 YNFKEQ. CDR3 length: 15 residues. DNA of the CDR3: TGTGCCAGCAGCCCCCGGACAGGGGACACCGGGGAGCTGTTTTTT. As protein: CASSPRTGDTGELFF.

The CDR3, as DNA: TGTGCCACCAGTGACCCCCGCAGAAACACCGGGGAGCTGTTTTTT. It yields the protein CATSDPRRNTGELFF. The J gene is TRBJ2-2, the V gene TRBV24-1; D call uncertain. Germline values: CDR1 KGHDR, CDR2 SFDVKD. This CDR3 has 15 amino acids. Trimming removed 4 bases at V and 2 bases at J, with 10 bases between.

The CDR3, as DNA: TGTGCCAGCAGTTACTCGACCGTAGGGCCCACTGAAGCTTTCTTT. It is translated as CASSYSTVGPTEAFF. The chain has TRBV6-2 or TRBV6-3 and TRBJ1-1; D remains ambiguous. The CDR3 spans 15 residues. Trimming pared 0 bases from V and 4 bases from J, leaving 12 bases between. CDR1 and CDR2 (germline): MNHEY, SVGEGT.

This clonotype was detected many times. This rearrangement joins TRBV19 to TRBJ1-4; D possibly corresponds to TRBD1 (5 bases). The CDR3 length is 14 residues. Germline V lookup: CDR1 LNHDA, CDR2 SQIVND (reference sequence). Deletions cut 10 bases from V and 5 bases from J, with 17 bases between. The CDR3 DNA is TGTGCCACAAACAAGGGGACCGAAAATGAAAAACTGTTTTTT. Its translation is CATNKGTENEKLFF. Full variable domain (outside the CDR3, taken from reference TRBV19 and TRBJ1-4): DGGITQSPKYLFRKEGQNVTLSCEQNLNHDAMYWYRQDPGQGLRLIYYSQIVNDFQKGDIAEGYSVSREKKESFPLTVTSAQKNPTAFYLCATNKGTENEKLFFGSGTQLSVL.

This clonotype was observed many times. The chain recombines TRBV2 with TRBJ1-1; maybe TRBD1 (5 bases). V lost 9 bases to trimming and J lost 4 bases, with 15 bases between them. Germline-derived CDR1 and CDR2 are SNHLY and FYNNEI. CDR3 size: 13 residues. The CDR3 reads CASTREVGTEAFF. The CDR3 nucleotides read TGTGCCAGTACCAGGGAGGTGGGCACTGAAGCTTTCTTT.

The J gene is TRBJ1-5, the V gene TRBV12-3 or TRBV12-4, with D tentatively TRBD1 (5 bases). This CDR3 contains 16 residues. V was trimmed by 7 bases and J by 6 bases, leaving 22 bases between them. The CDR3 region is CASISAEEVGGQPQHF. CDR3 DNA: TGTGCCAGCATCTCGGCGGAGGAGGTTGGGGGTCAGCCCCAGCATTTT.

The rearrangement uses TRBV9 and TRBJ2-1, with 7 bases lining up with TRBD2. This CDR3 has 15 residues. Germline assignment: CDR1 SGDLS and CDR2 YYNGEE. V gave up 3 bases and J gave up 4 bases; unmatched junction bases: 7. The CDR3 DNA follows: TGTGCCAGCAGCGATTGGGGGGGGGATTACAATGAGCAGTTCTTC. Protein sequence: CASSDWGGDYNEQFF.

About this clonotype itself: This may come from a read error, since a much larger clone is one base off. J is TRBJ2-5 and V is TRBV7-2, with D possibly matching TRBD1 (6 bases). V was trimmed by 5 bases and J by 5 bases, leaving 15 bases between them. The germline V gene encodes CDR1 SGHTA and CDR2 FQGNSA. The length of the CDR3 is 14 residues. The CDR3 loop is CASSRDTGRETQYF. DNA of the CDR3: TGTGCCAGCAGCCGGGACACGGGGCGGGAGACCCAGTACTTC.

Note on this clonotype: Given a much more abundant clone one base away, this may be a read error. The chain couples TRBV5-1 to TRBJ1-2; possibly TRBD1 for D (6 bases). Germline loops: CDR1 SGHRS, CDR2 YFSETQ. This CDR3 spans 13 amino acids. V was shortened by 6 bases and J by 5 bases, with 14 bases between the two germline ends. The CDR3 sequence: CASTTGCLYGYTF. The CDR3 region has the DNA TGCGCCAGCACCACAGGGTGCTTGTATGGCTACACCTTC.

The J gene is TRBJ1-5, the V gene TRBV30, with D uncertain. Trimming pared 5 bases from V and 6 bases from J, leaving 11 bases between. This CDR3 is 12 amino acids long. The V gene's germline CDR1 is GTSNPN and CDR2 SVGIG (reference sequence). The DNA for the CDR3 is TGTGCCTGGGGGAGTTACGCTCAGCCCCAGCATTTT. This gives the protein CAWGSYAQPQHF.

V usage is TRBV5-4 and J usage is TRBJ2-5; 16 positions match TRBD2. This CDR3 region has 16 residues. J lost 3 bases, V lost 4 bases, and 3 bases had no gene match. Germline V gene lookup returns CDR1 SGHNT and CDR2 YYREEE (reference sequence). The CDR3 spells CASSPGTSGGEETQYF. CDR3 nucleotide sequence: TGTGCCAGCAGCCCGGGGACTAGCGGGGGGGAAGAGACCCAGTACTTC.

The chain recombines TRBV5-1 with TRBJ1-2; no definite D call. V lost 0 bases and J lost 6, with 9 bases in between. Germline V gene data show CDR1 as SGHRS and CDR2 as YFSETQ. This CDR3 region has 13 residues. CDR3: CASSLAYSHGYTF. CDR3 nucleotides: TGCGCCAGCAGCTTGGCCTACAGCCATGGCTACACCTTC.

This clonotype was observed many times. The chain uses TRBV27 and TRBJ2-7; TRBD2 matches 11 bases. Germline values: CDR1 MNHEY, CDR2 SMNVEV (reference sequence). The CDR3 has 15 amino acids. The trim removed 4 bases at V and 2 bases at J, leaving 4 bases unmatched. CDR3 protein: CASSSRSGGAYEQYF. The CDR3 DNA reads TGTGCCAGCAGTTCTCGTAGCGGGGGGGCCTACGAGCAGTACTTC.

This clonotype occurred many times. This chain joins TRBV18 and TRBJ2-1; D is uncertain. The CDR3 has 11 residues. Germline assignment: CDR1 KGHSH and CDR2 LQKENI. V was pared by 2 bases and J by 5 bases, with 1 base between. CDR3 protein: CASSPNNEQFF. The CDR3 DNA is TGTGCCAGCTCACCAAACAATGAGCAGTTCTTC.